Each of the 26 T cell receptor beta chains below was sequenced from the same sample in a study of blood T cell repertoires in COVID-19. Measured with immunoSEQ multiplex PCR; TCRdb has only the in-frame clones, and not every one. The sample includes about 90,000 clones, approximately 75% of them seen just once. What was sequenced was peripheral blood. These receptors all stem from a human donor in a cohort sampled during active COVID-19.

This sequence joins TRBV5-1 and TRBJ2-1; TRBD1 aligns across 10 bases. The CDR3 is 13 amino acids. V was pared by 6 bases and J by 9 bases, with 6 bases of the junction left unmatched. CDR1 is SGHRS, CDR2 YFSETQ, per germline. CDR3 loop: CASMLTGGVEQFF. As DNA, the CDR3 is TGCGCCAGCATGCTGACAGGGGGCGTTGAGCAGTTCTTC.

This chain joins TRBV5-1 and TRBJ2-1, with 8 positions matching TRBD2. The J segment lost 8 bases and the V segment lost 6 bases, leaving 13 bases of the junction unmatched. The V gene's germline CDR1 is SGHRS and CDR2 YFSETQ. The length of the CDR3 is 15 residues. Here the CDR3 DNA reads TGCGCCAGCAACCCGGGGGGGACATCCTCCCATGAGCAGTTCTTC. It translates to CASNPGGTSSHEQFF.

V gene TRBV28 combines with J gene TRBJ2-1; 7 positions agree with TRBD1. J gave up 7 bases and V 5 bases, and 8 bases lay outside the gene matches. Germline V lookup: CDR1 MDHEN, CDR2 SYDVKM. This CDR3 has 14 amino acids. The CDR3 is CASSPGDRKNEQFF. The CDR3 nucleotides read TGTGCCAGCAGTCCTGGGGACAGAAAGAATGAGCAGTTCTTC. Complete variable domain (other parts from reference TRBV28 and TRBJ2-1): DVKVTQSSRYLVKRTGEKVFLECVQDMDHENMFWYRQDPGLGLRLIYFSYDVKMKEKGDIPEGYSVSREKKERFSLILESASTNQTSMYLCASSPGDRKNEQFFGPGTRLTVL.

The chain recombines TRBV6-2 or TRBV6-3 with TRBJ2-1, with 7 bases identical to TRBD2. Germline lookup yields CDR1 MNHEY and CDR2 SVGEGT. The CDR3 sequence is 15 residues long. V lost 2 bases to trimming and J lost 5 bases; unmatched junction nucleotides: 6. The CDR3 region has the DNA TGTGCCAGCAGTTACCAGGCGGGGGTTAACAATGAGCAGTTCTTC. Amino acid sequence: CASSYQAGVNNEQFF.

The chain uses TRBV3-1 (or the pseudogene TRBV3-2) and TRBJ1-2; 7 bases fit TRBD1. V lost 2 bases, J lost 4 bases, and 7 bases stayed unmatched. CDR3 size: 15 residues. Germline V CDR1 and CDR2: LGHDT, YNNKEL (reference sequence). In DNA form, the CDR3 reads TGTGCCAGCAGCCAATACAGGGGATATGGCTATGGCTACACCTTC. Its protein is CASSQYRGYGYGYTF.

V usage is TRBV6-5 and J usage is TRBJ1-3; 8 nucleotides align to TRBD1. The CDR3 is 15 amino acids. V lost 6 bases to trimming and J lost 5 bases; unmatched junction nucleotides: 9. Germline V gene data show CDR1 as MNHEY and CDR2 as SVGAGI. Written as DNA, the CDR3 is TGTGCCAGCAGGAGAGGACAGGGCGGTAGAAACACCATATATTTT. This translates into CASRRGQGGRNTIYF.

The table lists this clone with a count of one. The gene calls are TRBV7-6 and TRBJ2-1, with 14 bases that match TRBD2. CDR3 length: 15 residues. Germline trimming cut 1 base from V and 10 bases from J; bases unmatched to any gene: 3. Per germline, CDR1 SGHVS and CDR2 FNYEAQ. DNA for the CDR3: TGTGCCAGCAGCTTAGGGGGACTAGCGGGAGTCGAGCAGTTCTTC. This encodes CASSLGGLAGVEQFF.

The chain couples TRBV25-1 to TRBJ2-4, with 10 bases matching TRBD1. The V gene end was trimmed by 4 bases and the J gene end by 0 bases; junction bases not matched to a gene: 3. Germline loops: CDR1 MGHDK, CDR2 SYGVNS. The CDR3 has 16 residues. The CDR3 here is CASSGQGAEAKNIQYF. In DNA form, the CDR3 reads TGTGCCAGCAGTGGACAGGGGGCGGAAGCCAAAAACATTCAGTACTTC.

The chain links TRBV9 to TRBJ2-7; possible D gene TRBD1, 7 bases. The germline CDR1 and CDR2 sequences are SGDLS and YYNGEE. Deletions cut 0 bases from V and 3 bases from J, with 13 bases between. This CDR3 is built from 15 residues. CDR3 protein: CASSVGQGGYYEQYF. In DNA, the CDR3 is TGTGCCAGCAGCGTAGGCCAGGGGGGATACTACGAGCAGTACTTC.

The genes are TRBV4-1 and TRBJ2-1; D remains ambiguous. Looked up from germline, CDR1 is MGHRA and CDR2 is YSYEKL. The CDR3 has 15 amino acids. V dropped 1 base and J dropped 0 bases, with 7 bases sitting between them. The CDR3 bases are TGCGCCAGCAGCCAAGGCTTAGACTCCTACAATGAGCAGTTCTTC. This encodes CASSQGLDSYNEQFF.

For the CDR3, the DNA is TGTGCCAGCAGCCAAGTTGCCCCGGGACAGGGAAGCTCTGGGGCCAACGTCCTGACTTTC. Encoded protein: CASSQVAPGQGSSGANVLTF. The chain employs TRBV3-1 (or the pseudogene TRBV3-2) and TRBJ2-6; 9 bases are shared with TRBD1. This CDR3 contains 20 residues. V shed 1 base and J 0 bases; nucleotides not matched to a gene: 10. The V gene's germline CDR1 is LGHDT and CDR2 YNNKEL (reference sequence).

The sample holds one count of this clone. This chain uses TRBV10-2 with TRBJ2-2, with no clear D. In germline, CDR1 is WSHSY, CDR2 SAAADI. Deletions cut 6 bases from V and 4 bases from J, with 12 bases between. CDR3 length: 14 residues. The CDR3 loop reads CASRGPAGTGELFF. The CDR3 DNA reads TGCGCCAGCAGGGGCCCCGCTGGCACCGGGGAGCTGTTTTTT.

The chain recombines TRBV2 with TRBJ2-3; 9 bases are shared with TRBD1. V dropped 8 bases and J dropped 1; count of bases not matched to a gene: 4. The CDR3 has 14 residues. CDR1 is SNHLY, CDR2 FYNNEI, per germline. CDR3 sequence reads: CASVGTGRTDTQYF. The CDR3 DNA follows: TGTGCCAGCGTTGGGACAGGGCGCACAGATACGCAGTATTTT.

The rearrangement uses TRBV18 and TRBJ1-2; 8 nucleotides agree with TRBD1. This CDR3 comprises 14 residues. Trimming at V came to 3 bases and at J to 5 bases, leaving 5 bases not matched to a gene. Germline CDR1 and CDR2: KGHSH and LQKENI. The CDR3 reads CASSPGQAGYGYTF. CDR3 sequence (DNA): TGTGCCAGCTCACCGGGACAGGCGGGATATGGCTACACCTTC.

J is TRBJ1-5 and V is TRBV6-6; D gene uncertain. V was trimmed by 4 bases and J by 9 bases, leaving 10 bases between them. The CDR3 covers 12 residues. Germline V gene data show CDR1 as MNHNY and CDR2 as SVGAGI (reference sequence). CDR3 DNA: TGTGCCAGCAGTTTCCTGACTGGGCCCCAGCATTTT. The encoded protein is CASSFLTGPQHF.

V usage is TRBV5-1 and J usage is TRBJ2-3, with 10 bases aligning to TRBD1. The V gene end was trimmed by 4 bases and the J gene end by 4 bases; junction bases not matched to a gene: 6. Germline values: CDR1 SGHRS, CDR2 YFSETQ. The CDR3 has 15 residues. The CDR3 sequence: CASSLTGGSADTQYF. CDR3 bases: TGCGCCAGCAGCCTGACAGGGGGCTCGGCAGATACGCAGTATTTT.

This clone has only a few counts. CDR3 coding DNA: TGTGCCAGCAGCACCGGGACAGGGGGCACAGATACGCAGTATTTT. Its translation: CASSTGTGGTDTQYF. The V call is TRBV7-9, the J call TRBJ2-3, with 10 nucleotides matching TRBD1. After removal of 5 bases from V and 1 base from J, the junction contained 3 bases not matched to a gene. CDR1 is SEHNR and CDR2 is FQNEAQ in the germline V gene (reference sequence). The length of the CDR3 is 15 residues.

The rearrangement uses TRBV7-2 and TRBJ2-7; no clear D gene. This CDR3 has 14 residues. Germline V gene data show CDR1 as SGHTA and CDR2 as FQGNSA. Trimming removed 2 bases from V and 8 bases from J, with 16 bases in between. DNA for the CDR3: TGTGCCAGCAGCTTACTTCCCTCCTATACGCAGCAGTACTTC. It encodes CASSLLPSYTQQYF.

The CDR3 region has the DNA TGCGCCAGCAGCCAAGGCAAAGGGGCGCTTGGTGAAAAACTGTTTTTT. It encodes CASSQGKGALGEKLFF. The chain carries TRBV4-1 and TRBJ1-4, with D perhaps TRBD1 (5 bases). Germline V gene lookup returns CDR1 MGHRA and CDR2 YSYEKL. This CDR3 has 16 amino acids. V lost 1 base and J lost 7, with 16 bases in between.

This chain uses TRBV5-1 with TRBJ2-1; 14 bases line up with TRBD2. V was clipped by 3 bases and J by 8 bases; unmatched bases: 7. The CDR3 loop spans 16 amino acids. CDR1 and CDR2 (germline): SGHRS, YFSETQ. CDR3 in amino acids: CASSYPRLAGGDEQFF. The CDR3 nucleotides are TGCGCCAGCAGCTACCCCCGACTAGCGGGAGGGGATGAGCAGTTCTTC.

This rearrangement joins TRBV9 to TRBJ2-3, with D possibly TRBD2 on 6 matching bases. V lost 2 bases, J lost 6 bases, and 13 bases lay in between. CDR1 and CDR2 (germline): SGDLS, YYNGEE. This CDR3 has 14 amino acids. Written as DNA, the CDR3 is TGTGCCAGCAGCGTCGGGACTGCGGCGGATACGCAGTATTTT. Its translation is CASSVGTAADTQYF.

This clone was detected only once. The chain uses TRBV7-9 and TRBJ2-5, with unresolved D. Looked up from germline, CDR1 is SEHNR and CDR2 is FQNEAQ (reference sequence). The CDR3 loop spans 12 amino acids. Trimming took off 3 bases at V and 5 bases at J, with 7 bases between the two ends. CDR3 DNA sequence: TGTGCCAGCAGCTTTTTGTATGAGACCCAGTACTTC. As protein: CASSFLYETQYF. Full variable domain (outside the CDR3, taken from reference TRBV7-9 and TRBJ2-5): DTGVSQNPRHKITKRGQNVTFRCDPISEHNRLYWYRQTLGQGPEFLTYFQNEAQLEKSRLLSDRFSAERPKGSFSTLEIQRTEQGDSAMYLCASSFLYETQYFGPGTRLLVL.

This clone was counted once. The gene calls are TRBV18 and TRBJ2-5; 13 nucleotides agree with TRBD2. Trimming took 3 bases from V and 5 from J; bases not matched to a gene: 6. Per germline, CDR1 KGHSH and CDR2 LQKENI. CDR3 length: 16 amino acids. For the CDR3, the DNA is TGTGCCAGCTCACCTCTTGGGACTAGCGGGGTGGAGACCCAGTACTTC. It translates to CASSPLGTSGVETQYF.

The V gene is TRBV7-6, the J gene TRBJ2-3, with 8 bases aligning to TRBD2. This CDR3 has 15 residues. Germline V CDR1 and CDR2: SGHVS, FNYEAQ. The V segment lost 5 bases and the J segment 1 base; nucleotides outside the gene matches: 5. The CDR3 nucleotides read TGTGCCAGCAGCATAACGGGGGGGGGCACAGATACGCAGTATTTT. Translated, it gives CASSITGGGTDTQYF.

This chain joins TRBV4-3 and TRBJ2-5; 8 bases fit TRBD1. This CDR3 is 18 amino acids long. Germline CDR1 and CDR2: LGHNA and YSLEER. V lost 1 base and J lost 0; bases outside the gene matches: 10. The CDR3 nucleotides read TGCGCCAGCAGCCAAGGAACCCCGGGACAGGTGTACCAAGAGACCCAGTACTTC. Translated: CASSQGTPGQVYQETQYF.

This chain uses TRBV5-6 with TRBJ1-1, with a weak D call TRBD1 (6 bases). The CDR3 contains 14 residues. Trimming took off 2 bases at V and 1 base at J, with 9 bases between the two ends. CDR1 and CDR2 (germline): SGHDT, YYEEEE. CDR3 coding DNA: TGTGCCAGCAGCTTTTTCAGGGGGAACACTGAAGCTTTCTTT. It encodes CASSFFRGNTEAFF.